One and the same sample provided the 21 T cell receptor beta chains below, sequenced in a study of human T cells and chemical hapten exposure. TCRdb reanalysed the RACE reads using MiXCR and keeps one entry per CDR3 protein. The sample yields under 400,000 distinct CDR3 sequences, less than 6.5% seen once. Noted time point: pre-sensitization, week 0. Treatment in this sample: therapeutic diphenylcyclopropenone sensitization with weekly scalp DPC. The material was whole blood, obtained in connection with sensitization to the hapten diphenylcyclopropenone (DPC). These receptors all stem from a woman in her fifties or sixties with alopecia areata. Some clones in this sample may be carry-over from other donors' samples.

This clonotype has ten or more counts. The CDR3 loop is CATSADRTFGGGGYTF. CDR3 nucleotides: TGTGCCACCAGTGCTGATAGGACATTTGGCGGGGGTGGCTACACCTTC. The chain is built from TRBV24-1 and TRBJ1-2; D is possibly TRBD1 (5 bases). The CDR3 has 16 amino acids. Germline CDR1 and CDR2: KGHDR and SFDVKD. Trimming pared 5 bases from V and 7 bases from J, leaving 22 bases between.

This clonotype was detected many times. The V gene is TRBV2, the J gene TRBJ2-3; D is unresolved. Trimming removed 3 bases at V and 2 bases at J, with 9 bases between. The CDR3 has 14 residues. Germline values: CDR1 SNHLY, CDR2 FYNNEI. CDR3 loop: CASSDQLDTDTQYF. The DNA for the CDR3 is TGTGCCAGCAGTGATCAATTGGACACAGATACGCAGTATTTT.

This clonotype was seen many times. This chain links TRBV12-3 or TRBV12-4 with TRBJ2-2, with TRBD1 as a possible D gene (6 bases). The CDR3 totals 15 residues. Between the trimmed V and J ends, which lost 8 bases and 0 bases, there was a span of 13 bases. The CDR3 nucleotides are TGTGCCAGCGGCCTGAGGACAGCGAACACCGGGGAGCTGTTTTTT. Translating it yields CASGLRTANTGELFF.

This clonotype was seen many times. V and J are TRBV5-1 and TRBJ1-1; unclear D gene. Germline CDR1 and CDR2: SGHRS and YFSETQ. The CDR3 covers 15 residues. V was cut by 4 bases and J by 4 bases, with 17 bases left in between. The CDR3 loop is CASSLPSGLSTEAFF. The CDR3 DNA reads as TGCGCCAGCAGCCTGCCGTCAGGCTTGAGCACTGAAGCTTTCTTT.

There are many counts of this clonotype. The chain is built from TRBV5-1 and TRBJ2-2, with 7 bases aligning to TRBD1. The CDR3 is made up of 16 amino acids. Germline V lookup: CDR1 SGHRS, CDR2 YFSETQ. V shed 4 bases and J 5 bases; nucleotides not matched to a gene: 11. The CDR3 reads CASSPGMGQLTGELFF. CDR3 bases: TGCGCCAGCAGCCCGGGGATGGGACAGCTAACCGGGGAGCTGTTTTTT. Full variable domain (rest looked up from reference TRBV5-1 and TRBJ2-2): KAGVTQTPRYLIKTRGQQVTLSCSPISGHRSVSWYQQTPGQGLQFLFEYFSETQRNKGNFPGRFSGRQFSNSRSEMNVSTLELGDSALYLCASSPGMGQLTGELFFGEGSRLTVL.

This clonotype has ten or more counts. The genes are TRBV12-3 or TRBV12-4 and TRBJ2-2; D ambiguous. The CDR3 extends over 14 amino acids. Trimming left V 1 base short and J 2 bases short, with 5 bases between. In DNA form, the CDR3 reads TGTGCCAGCAGTTTAGGACACAACACCGGGGAGCTGTTTTTT. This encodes CASSLGHNTGELFF.

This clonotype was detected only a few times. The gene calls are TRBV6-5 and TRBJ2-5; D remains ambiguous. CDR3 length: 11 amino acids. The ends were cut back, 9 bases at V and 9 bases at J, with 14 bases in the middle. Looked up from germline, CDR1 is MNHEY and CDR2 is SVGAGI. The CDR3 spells CARRIGPAQYF. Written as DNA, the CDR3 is TGTGCCAGAAGAATCGGCCCGGCCCAGTACTTC.

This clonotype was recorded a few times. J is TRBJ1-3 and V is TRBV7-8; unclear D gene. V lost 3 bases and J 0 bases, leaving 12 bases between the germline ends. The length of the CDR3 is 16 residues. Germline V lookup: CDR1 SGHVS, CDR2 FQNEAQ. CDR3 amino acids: CASSFHTDFSGNTIYF. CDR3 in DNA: TGTGCCAGCAGCTTTCATACAGATTTCTCTGGAAACACCATATATTTT.

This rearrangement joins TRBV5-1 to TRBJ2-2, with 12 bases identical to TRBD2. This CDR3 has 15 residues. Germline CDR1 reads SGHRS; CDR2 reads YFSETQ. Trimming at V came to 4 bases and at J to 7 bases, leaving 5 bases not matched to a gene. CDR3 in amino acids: CASSRLAGEGGELFF. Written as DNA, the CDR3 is TGCGCCAGCAGCAGACTAGCGGGAGAAGGCGGGGAGCTGTTTTTT.

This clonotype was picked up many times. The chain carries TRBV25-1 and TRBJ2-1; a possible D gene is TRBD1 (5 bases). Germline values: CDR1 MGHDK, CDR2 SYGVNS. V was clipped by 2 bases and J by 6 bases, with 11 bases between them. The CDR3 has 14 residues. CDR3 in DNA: TGTGCCAGCAGTGAAGTTGGACACTTCAATGAGCAGTTCTTC. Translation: CASSEVGHFNEQFF.

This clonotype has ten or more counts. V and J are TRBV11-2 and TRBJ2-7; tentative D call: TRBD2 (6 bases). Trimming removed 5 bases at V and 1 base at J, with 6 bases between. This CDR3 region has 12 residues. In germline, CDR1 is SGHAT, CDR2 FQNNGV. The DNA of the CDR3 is TGTGCCAGCAGCCGGGAGTCCTACGAGCAGTACTTC. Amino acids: CASSRESYEQYF.

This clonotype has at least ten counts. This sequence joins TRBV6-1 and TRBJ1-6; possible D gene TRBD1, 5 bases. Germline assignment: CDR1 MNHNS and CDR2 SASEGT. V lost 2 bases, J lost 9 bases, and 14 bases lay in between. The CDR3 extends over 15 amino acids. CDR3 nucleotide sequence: TGTGCCAGCAGTGAAATTCACGGGGCCGGTTCACCCCTCCACTTT. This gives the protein CASSEIHGAGSPLHF.

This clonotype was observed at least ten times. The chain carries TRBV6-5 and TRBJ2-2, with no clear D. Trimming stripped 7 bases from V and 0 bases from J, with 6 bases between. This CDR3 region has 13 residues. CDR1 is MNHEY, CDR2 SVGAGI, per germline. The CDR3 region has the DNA TGTGCCAGCACCGCCCCGAACACCGGGGAGCTGTTTTTT. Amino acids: CASTAPNTGELFF.

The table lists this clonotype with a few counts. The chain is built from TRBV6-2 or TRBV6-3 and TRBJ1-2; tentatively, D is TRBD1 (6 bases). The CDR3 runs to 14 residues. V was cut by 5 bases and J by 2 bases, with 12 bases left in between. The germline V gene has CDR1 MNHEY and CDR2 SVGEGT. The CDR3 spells CASSRRTANYGYTF. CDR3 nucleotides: TGTGCCAGCAGTCGACGGACAGCCAACTATGGCTACACCTTC.

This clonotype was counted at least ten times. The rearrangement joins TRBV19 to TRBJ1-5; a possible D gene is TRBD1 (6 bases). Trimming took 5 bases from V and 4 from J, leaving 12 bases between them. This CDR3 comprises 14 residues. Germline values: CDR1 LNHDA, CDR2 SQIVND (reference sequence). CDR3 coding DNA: TGTGCCAGTAGTCTGGGGGGCTTGAATCAGCCCCAGCATTTT. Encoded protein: CASSLGGLNQPQHF.

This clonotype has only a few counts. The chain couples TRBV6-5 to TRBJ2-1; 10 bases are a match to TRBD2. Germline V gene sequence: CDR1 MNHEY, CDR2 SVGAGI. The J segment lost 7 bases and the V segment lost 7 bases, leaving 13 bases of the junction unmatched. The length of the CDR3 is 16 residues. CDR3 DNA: TGTGCCAGCACCCACTACACTAGCGGGATAGGTAATGAGCAGTTCTTC. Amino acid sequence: CASTHYTSGIGNEQFF.

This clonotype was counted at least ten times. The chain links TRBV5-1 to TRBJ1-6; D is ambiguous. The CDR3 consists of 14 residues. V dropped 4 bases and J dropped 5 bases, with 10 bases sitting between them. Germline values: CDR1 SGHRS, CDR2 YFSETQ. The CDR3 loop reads CASSPPGDNSPLHF. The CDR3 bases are TGCGCCAGCAGCCCGCCTGGGGATAATTCACCCCTCCACTTT.

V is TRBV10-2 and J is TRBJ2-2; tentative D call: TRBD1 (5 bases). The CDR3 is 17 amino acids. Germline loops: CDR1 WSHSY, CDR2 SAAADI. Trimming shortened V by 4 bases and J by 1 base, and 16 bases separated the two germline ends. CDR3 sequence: CASSVTFGHVNTGELFF. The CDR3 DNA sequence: TGCGCCAGCAGTGTGACGTTCGGACACGTGAACACCGGGGAGCTGTTTTTT.

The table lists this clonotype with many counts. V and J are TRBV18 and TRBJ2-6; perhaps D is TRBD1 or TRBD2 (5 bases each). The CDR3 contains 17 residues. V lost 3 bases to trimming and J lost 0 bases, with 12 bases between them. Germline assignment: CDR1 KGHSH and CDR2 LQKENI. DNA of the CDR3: TGTGCCAGCTCACCCCTAGGGACCGACTCTGGGGCCAACGTCCTGACTTTC. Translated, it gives CASSPLGTDSGANVLTF.

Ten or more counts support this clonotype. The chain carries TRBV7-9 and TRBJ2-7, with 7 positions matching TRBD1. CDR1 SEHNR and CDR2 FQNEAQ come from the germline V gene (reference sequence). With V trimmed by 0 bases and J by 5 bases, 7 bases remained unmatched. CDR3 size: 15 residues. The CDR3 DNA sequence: TGTGCCAGCAGCTTAGCTGTACAGGGGAGCCACGAGCAGTACTTC. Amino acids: CASSLAVQGSHEQYF.

In DNA form, the CDR3 reads TGTGCCAGCAGTGGATGGGGCGCGAACTATGGCTACACCTTC. Translating it yields CASSGWGANYGYTF. The J gene is TRBJ1-2, the V gene TRBV6-1, with D perhaps TRBD1 (5 bases). CDR1 is MNHNS, CDR2 SASEGT, per germline. The CDR3 is 14 amino acids. Trimming pared 4 bases from V and 2 bases from J, leaving 11 bases between.